This TCR beta chain was sequenced for a study of shared clonotypes between healthy human individuals. Turning to the study itself: Researchers assigned three CD4 naive, three CD4 memory, two CD8 naive and one CD8 memory plate to each donor.

From CD4+ cells came CD45RA+ naive and CD45RA-negative memory subsets. General study findings and limits: Generation probabilities of non-shared clonotypes were lower (relative to those shared by all four donors).

Germline V gene lookup returns CDR1 SGHRS and CDR2 YFSETQ. Trimming removed 4 bases from V and 1 base from J; junction bases left unmatched: 4. This CDR3 comprises 14 residues. Details on this clone: Its specificity is not known.

The method was immunoSEQ multiplex PCR; TCRdb's version includes in-frame clones alone and lacks a portion of them. This table has over a million clones, around 95% appearing once. This TCR came from a man younger than 45 in good health. The chain employs TRBV5-1 and TRBJ2-5, with 7 bases that match TRBD1. The specimen sequenced was naive CD4+ T cells sorted from blood. Sample subset: CD45RA+ positively selected. The CDR3 DNA sequence: TGCGCCAGCAGCAATAGACAGGGCCAAGAGACCCAGTACTTC. This translates into CASSNRQGQETQYF.